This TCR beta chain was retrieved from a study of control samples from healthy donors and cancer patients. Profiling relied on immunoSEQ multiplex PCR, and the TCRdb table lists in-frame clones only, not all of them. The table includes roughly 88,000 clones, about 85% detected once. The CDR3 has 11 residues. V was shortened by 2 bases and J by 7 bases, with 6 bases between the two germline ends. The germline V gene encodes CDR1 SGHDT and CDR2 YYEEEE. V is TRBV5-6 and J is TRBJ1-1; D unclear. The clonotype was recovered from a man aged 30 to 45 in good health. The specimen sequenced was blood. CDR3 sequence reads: CASSFGFEAFF. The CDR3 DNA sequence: TGTGCCAGCAGCTTCGGATTTGAAGCTTTCTTT.